This T cell receptor beta chain was sequenced in a study of T cell repertoires in cytomegalovirus infection. About the research overall: Evidence of both CMV infection and a matching HLA type came from public TCR beta signatures. Study-level points and caveats: Individuals carrying CMV plus the relevant HLA were identified by cumulative frequency of public TCR beta families. CMV-specific TCR beta clonotypes restricted by HLA-C dominated the ex vivo response.

One entry per CDR3 protein results from TCRdb running MiXCR on the reads. The data hold around 530,000 distinct CDR3 sequences, with about 15% observed a single time. CDR3 length: 12 amino acids. The V gene's germline CDR1 is SEHNR and CDR2 FQNEAQ (reference sequence). J was trimmed by 10 bases and V by 5 bases; bases with no gene match: 5. As concerns this clonotype: What it binds is unknown.

Sequenced sample: CD8+ T cells from PBMCs. The source of this sequence is a human donor in good health (CMV status not recorded). Some clones in this sample may be carry-over from other donors' samples. The rearrangement joins TRBV7-9 to TRBJ1-1; TRBD1 matches 9 bases. Written as DNA, the CDR3 is TGTGCCAGCAGCGACGGGACAGGGATAGCTTTCTTT. Translated, it gives CASSDGTGIAFF.